A selection of T cell receptor beta chains follows, all from one sample in a study of blood T cells in healthy people across ages. TCRdb re-derived calls from the 5' RACE reads in MiXCR, one entry per CDR3 protein. This sample has about a million distinct CDR3 sequences; roughly 48% occur once, and the top ten carry 10% to 15%. Sequencing was done on a sample of blood. These receptor sequences come from a man aged 25 to 45 in good health. CDR3s include the opening cysteine and the closing phenylalanine or tryptophan. Each record gives: D gene, V gene, J gene, clone size, CDR3 DNA, CDR3 protein. The D gene is left open where the match is weak. Size values are once, few and many counts, or a class for expanded clones, and some rows have none.

d_call: -; v_call: TRBV7-9; j_call: TRBJ1-6; clone_size: -; cdr3_nt: TGTGCCAGCAGCTCCCGACAGATAGGTAATTCACCCCTCCACTTT; cdr3_aa: CASSSRQIGNSPLHF
d_call: -; v_call: TRBV11-2; j_call: TRBJ2-1; clone_size: -; cdr3_nt: TGTGCCAGCAGCTTAGGTGTGTCTAGCTCGGAGTTCTTC; cdr3_aa: CASSLGVSSSEFF
d_call: -; v_call: TRBV24-1; j_call: TRBJ1-2; clone_size: -; cdr3_nt: TGTGCCACCAGTGACAGGACCTATGGCTACACCTTC; cdr3_aa: CATSDRTYGYTF
d_call: -; v_call: TRBV28; j_call: TRBJ1-2; clone_size: -; cdr3_nt: TGTGCCAGCCATTCCTATGGCTACACCTTC; cdr3_aa: CASHSYGYTF
d_call: -; v_call: TRBV27; j_call: TRBJ2-2; clone_size: -; cdr3_nt: TGTGCCAGCAGTTTTGTGACGACGAACACCGGGGAGCTGTTTTTT; cdr3_aa: CASSFVTTNTGELFF
d_call: -; v_call: TRBV30; j_call: TRBJ1-6; clone_size: few; cdr3_nt: TGTGCCTGGAGTGTATACGGGTATTCACCCCTCCACTTT; cdr3_aa: CAWSVYGYSPLHF
d_call: -; v_call: TRBV7-9; j_call: TRBJ2-1; clone_size: -; cdr3_nt: TGTGCCAGCAGCTTAGCAACAGGGCCTAAGAATGAGCAGTTCTTC; cdr3_aa: CASSLATGPKNEQFF
d_call: -; v_call: TRBV12-3/TRBV12-4; j_call: TRBJ1-4; clone_size: few; cdr3_nt: TGTGCGAGCGGGGCAGCGAGCGAAAAACTGTTTTTT; cdr3_aa: CASGAASEKLFF
d_call: -; v_call: TRBV4-1; j_call: TRBJ2-1; clone_size: -; cdr3_nt: TGCGCCAGCAGCCAAGATGGGCAGGACAGCTCCTACAATGAGCAGTTCTTC; cdr3_aa: CASSQDGQDSSYNEQFF
d_call: -; v_call: TRBV27; j_call: TRBJ2-3; clone_size: -; cdr3_nt: TGTGCCAGCAGTTTAAGAAGTCAAGGGCAGTATTTT; cdr3_aa: CASSLRSQGQYF
d_call: TRBD1; v_call: TRBV28; j_call: TRBJ2-7; clone_size: -; cdr3_nt: TGTGCCAGCAGTTTCCGTATGACAGGGTCTTCCTACGAGCAGTACTTC; cdr3_aa: CASSFRMTGSSYEQYF
d_call: -; v_call: TRBV15; j_call: TRBJ2-7; clone_size: -; cdr3_nt: TGTGCCACCAGCGGTGACATTTCCTCCTACGAGCAGTACTTC; cdr3_aa: CATSGDISSYEQYF
d_call: TRBD1; v_call: TRBV6-5; j_call: TRBJ2-7; clone_size: many; cdr3_nt: TGTGCCAGCAGTTACGGGACAGGGAGGACCTACGAGCAGTACTTC; cdr3_aa: CASSYGTGRTYEQYF
d_call: -; v_call: TRBV3-1; j_call: TRBJ1-1; clone_size: -; cdr3_nt: TGTGCCAGCAGTACAGGGAGCACTGAAGCTTTTTTT; cdr3_aa: CASSTGSTEAFF
d_call: -; v_call: TRBV25-1; j_call: TRBJ2-7; clone_size: -; cdr3_nt: TGTGCCAGCAGTAGCGAGATTGGGGGGGCGAATCCTTACGAGCAGTACTTC; cdr3_aa: CASSSEIGGANPYEQYF
d_call: -; v_call: TRBV7-2; j_call: TRBJ1-3; clone_size: few; cdr3_nt: TGTGCCAGCAGGCAGAGGAGCTCTGGAAACACCATATATTTT; cdr3_aa: CASRQRSSGNTIYF
d_call: -; v_call: TRBV7-9; j_call: TRBJ2-3; clone_size: few; cdr3_nt: TGTGCCAGCAGCTTTTCCGGGCCTAGCACAGATACGCAGTATTTT; cdr3_aa: CASSFSGPSTDTQYF
d_call: TRBD1; v_call: TRBV27; j_call: TRBJ1-5; clone_size: few; cdr3_nt: TGTGCCAGCAGGAGGACAGGGGATCAGCCCCAGCATTTT; cdr3_aa: CASRRTGDQPQHF
d_call: TRBD2; v_call: TRBV9; j_call: TRBJ2-1; clone_size: few; cdr3_nt: TGTGCCAGCAGCCCGACCGGGACTAGCGGTAACAATGAGCAGTTCTTC; cdr3_aa: CASSPTGTSGNNEQFF
d_call: -; v_call: TRBV4-1; j_call: TRBJ2-7; clone_size: -; cdr3_nt: TGCGCCAGCAGCCCCCGGGACGGAGTTTACGAGCAGTACTTC; cdr3_aa: CASSPRDGVYEQYF
d_call: -; v_call: TRBV6-6; j_call: TRBJ2-7; clone_size: -; cdr3_nt: TGTGCCAGCAGTTACTCGAGCGGGTCAAGCTCCTACGAGCAGTACTTC; cdr3_aa: CASSYSSGSSSYEQYF
d_call: -; v_call: TRBV12-3/TRBV12-4; j_call: TRBJ2-3; clone_size: few; cdr3_nt: TGTGCCAGCAGTGGAGGGGATTTTGGGTCAGATACGCAGTATTTT; cdr3_aa: CASSGGDFGSDTQYF
d_call: -; v_call: TRBV25-1; j_call: TRBJ1-2; clone_size: -; cdr3_nt: TGTGCCAGCAGTGAATTAGGTGGCTACACCTTC; cdr3_aa: CASSELGGYTF
d_call: -; v_call: TRBV27; j_call: TRBJ2-1; clone_size: -; cdr3_nt: TGTGCCAGCAGTTCCCTCGAATTACAGACAGAATCCTCCTACAATGAGCAGTTCTTC; cdr3_aa: CASSSLELQTESSYNEQFF
d_call: -; v_call: TRBV3-1; j_call: TRBJ2-2; clone_size: -; cdr3_nt: TGTGCCAGCAGCCCCCAAGGAACGCGTTCCGGGGAGCTGTTTTTT; cdr3_aa: CASSPQGTRSGELFF
d_call: -; v_call: TRBV3-1; j_call: TRBJ1-1; clone_size: -; cdr3_nt: TGTGCCAGCAGCCAAGATTTGGCAGGGGCTTTCTTT; cdr3_aa: CASSQDLAGAFF
d_call: -; v_call: TRBV29-1; j_call: TRBJ2-2; clone_size: -; cdr3_nt: TGCAGCGTCACCTCCAGGGAGTCCACCGGGGAGCTGTTTTTT; cdr3_aa: CSVTSRESTGELFF
d_call: -; v_call: TRBV11-3; j_call: TRBJ2-3; clone_size: -; cdr3_nt: TGTGCCAGCAGCTGGGAGAGAACAGATACGCAGTATTTT; cdr3_aa: CASSWERTDTQYF
d_call: -; v_call: TRBV28; j_call: TRBJ2-5; clone_size: -; cdr3_nt: TGTGCCAGCAGTGATAGCGGCGGATTACAAGAGACCCAGTACTTC; cdr3_aa: CASSDSGGLQETQYF
d_call: TRBD1; v_call: TRBV7-9; j_call: TRBJ2-7; clone_size: -; cdr3_nt: TGTGCCAGCAGCTTAGGGGACAGGGTATCCGAGCAGTACTTC; cdr3_aa: CASSLGDRVSEQYF
d_call: -; v_call: TRBV20-1; j_call: TRBJ1-2; clone_size: -; cdr3_nt: TGCAGTGCTAGAGATCGAGGGCTCCCGCGCTATGGCTACACCTTC; cdr3_aa: CSARDRGLPRYGYTF
d_call: -; v_call: TRBV4-1; j_call: TRBJ2-4; clone_size: few; cdr3_nt: TGCGCCAGCAGCCAAGATATTGGGCTAAACATTCAGTACTTC; cdr3_aa: CASSQDIGLNIQYF
d_call: TRBD1; v_call: TRBV6-1; j_call: TRBJ2-1; clone_size: -; cdr3_nt: TGTGCCAGCAACGACAGGGGTTTCGAGCAGTTCTTC; cdr3_aa: CASNDRGFEQFF
d_call: TRBD1; v_call: TRBV6-1; j_call: TRBJ1-1; clone_size: few; cdr3_nt: TGTGCCAGCAGCAGGGACAGGGCCACTGAAGCTTTCTTT; cdr3_aa: CASSRDRATEAFF
d_call: TRBD2; v_call: TRBV12-3/TRBV12-4; j_call: TRBJ2-1; clone_size: -; cdr3_nt: TGTGCCAGCAGTTCAAGTCAGGCGGGGGGGAAGCAGTTCTTC; cdr3_aa: CASSSSQAGGKQFF
d_call: -; v_call: TRBV12-3/TRBV12-4; j_call: TRBJ1-4; clone_size: -; cdr3_nt: TGTGCCAGCAGCTACTTTAAGGGAGGAGGTGAAAAACTGTTTTTT; cdr3_aa: CASSYFKGGGEKLFF
d_call: -; v_call: TRBV4-1; j_call: TRBJ1-5; clone_size: -; cdr3_nt: TGCGCCAGCAGCCAAGATAGCCCGATTCAGCCCCAGCATTTT; cdr3_aa: CASSQDSPIQPQHF
d_call: TRBD1; v_call: TRBV12-3/TRBV12-4; j_call: TRBJ1-2; clone_size: few; cdr3_nt: TGTGCCAGCAGTTTCGGGACAGACTATGGCTACACCTTC; cdr3_aa: CASSFGTDYGYTF
d_call: -; v_call: TRBV29-1; j_call: TRBJ2-1; clone_size: -; cdr3_nt: TGCAGCGTTGAAGATCTCCAGGGAATTTACAATGAGCAGTTCTTC; cdr3_aa: CSVEDLQGIYNEQFF
d_call: TRBD1; v_call: TRBV12-3/TRBV12-4; j_call: TRBJ1-6; clone_size: -; cdr3_nt: TGTGCCAGCAGTGTAGCAGGGGGAAATTCACCCCTCCACTTT; cdr3_aa: CASSVAGGNSPLHF
d_call: -; v_call: TRBV25-1; j_call: TRBJ2-7; clone_size: many; cdr3_nt: TGTGCCAGCGTCCCGGACAGCTTCTACGAGCAGTACTTC; cdr3_aa: CASVPDSFYEQYF
d_call: -; v_call: TRBV5-1; j_call: TRBJ2-5; clone_size: few; cdr3_nt: TGCGCCAGCAGCTTGACACTAGGGGGGATCGTCGAGACCCAGTACTTC; cdr3_aa: CASSLTLGGIVETQYF
d_call: -; v_call: TRBV7-2; j_call: TRBJ1-1; clone_size: few; cdr3_nt: TGTGCCAGCAGCTTAATGGGGCTAATGAACACTGAAGCTTTCTTT; cdr3_aa: CASSLMGLMNTEAFF
d_call: -; v_call: TRBV10-3; j_call: TRBJ2-7; clone_size: -; cdr3_nt: TGTGCCATCAGTGAGTATCAACTGGGGCGTTCCAATGAGCAGTACTTC; cdr3_aa: CAISEYQLGRSNEQYF
d_call: -; v_call: TRBV27; j_call: TRBJ2-7; clone_size: -; cdr3_nt: TGTGCCCGCAGTTCCGCCCCTACCTACGAGCAGTACTTC; cdr3_aa: CARSSAPTYEQYF
d_call: -; v_call: TRBV20-1; j_call: TRBJ2-3; clone_size: -; cdr3_nt: TGCAGTGCTCCGCGGGGGCGCGGCACCACAGATACGCAGTATTTT; cdr3_aa: CSAPRGRGTTDTQYF
d_call: -; v_call: TRBV12-3/TRBV12-4; j_call: TRBJ2-7; clone_size: -; cdr3_nt: TGTGCCAGCAGTTTTTTGTTCGAGCAGTACTTC; cdr3_aa: CASSFLFEQYF
d_call: TRBD2; v_call: TRBV27; j_call: TRBJ2-1; clone_size: -; cdr3_nt: TGTGCCAGCAGGACCGAGATAGCGGGGGGATACAATGAGCAGTTCTTC; cdr3_aa: CASRTEIAGGYNEQFF
d_call: -; v_call: TRBV6-5; j_call: TRBJ2-4; clone_size: few; cdr3_nt: TGTGCCAGCAGTTTCGGACGAGCGGAGTACTTC; cdr3_aa: CASSFGRAEYF
d_call: -; v_call: TRBV5-1; j_call: TRBJ1-4; clone_size: -; cdr3_nt: TGCGCCAGCAGCTTGGGGCAGGTGACTAATGAAAAACTGTTTTTT; cdr3_aa: CASSLGQVTNEKLFF
d_call: TRBD1; v_call: TRBV20-1; j_call: TRBJ2-5; clone_size: -; cdr3_nt: TGCAGTGCCTCAAGGGGGACAGGAACCCAGTACTTC; cdr3_aa: CSASRGTGTQYF